These T cell receptor beta chains were read from a single sample in a study of blood T cells in healthy people across ages. Using its own MiXCR run on the 5' RACE reads, TCRdb lists one record per CDR3 protein. Seen here are about 1.6 million distinct CDR3 sequences, roughly 30% observed once, and the top ten hold about 11%. Sequences were obtained from blood. The receptor source for this set is a woman in her 30s in good health. Each CDR3 is given without its conserved first and last residue.

TRBJ2-7 TRBV20-1 SARDLKGAYEQY
TRBJ1-6 TRBV20-1 SARPLPNSPLH
TRBJ2-7 TRBV29-1 SVDLGVEQY
TRBJ2-2 TRBV6-5 ASSPHGHLGTGELF
TRBJ2-1 TRBV11-2 ASSPEAGQYNERF
TRBJ1-4 TRBV9 ASSVEGGRINEKLF
TRBJ2-3 TRBV6-1 ASTYRLAGTDTQY
TRBJ2-7 TRBV11-1 ASSSPQGAYFGGEQY
TRBJ2-7 TRBV20-1 SARDTHRGRYEQY
TRBJ2-7 TRBV28 ASSGRERTGGLYEQY
TRBJ2-1 TRBV29-1 SVGWTSEIYNEQF
TRBJ2-1 TRBV4-2 ASSQTSGGADEQF
TRBJ2-1 TRBV12-3/TRBV12-4 ASSYGLAYNEQF
TRBJ2-2 TRBV4-2 ASSQVNRGGGELF
TRBJ2-3 TRBV11-2 ASSFLAGGGADTRY
TRBJ2-5 TRBV9 ASSVESGSGRETQY
TRBJ1-2 TRBV9 ASQRDSYGYT
TRBJ2-5 TRBV5-1 ASGRSNQGTQY
TRBJ1-2 TRBV3-1 ASSQDSSTVGRGYT
TRBJ2-7 TRBV30 AWSAGSAYEQY
TRBJ2-1 TRBV6-1 ASKKLRGNHNEQF
TRBJ2-3 TRBV5-1 ASSLAVAGGPADTQY
TRBJ2-5 TRBV5-1 ASRALPQETQY
TRBJ2-3 TRBV20-1 SARDLGAGDSTTQY
TRBJ1-2 TRBV30 AWSFLGYGYT
TRBJ1-2 TRBV9 ASSVAGGQDYGYT
TRBJ2-1 TRBV5-1 ASSLGELAGHNEQF
TRBJ2-1 TRBV7-9 ASSLERGAVEQF